The 19 T cell receptor beta chains reported below all come from one sample, sequenced in a study of radiotherapy plus CTLA-4 blockade in lung cancer. Libraries were prepared by immunoSEQ multiplex PCR; TCRdb keeps only in-frame clonotypes and omits some of them. Of approximately 60,000 clones in the sample, about 72% are singletons; the top ten hold approximately 4.5%. The specimen was peripheral blood, collected from a patient treated with radiotherapy plus ipilimumab. The source is a human donor with non-small cell lung cancer who had a complete response to radiotherapy plus ipilimumab.

In DNA, the CDR3 is TGTGCCTGGAGTCCGACACGGGATACGCAGTATTTT. This sequence encodes CAWSPTRDTQYF. This chain connects TRBV30 to TRBJ2-3, with D unclear. Germline loops: CDR1 GTSNPN, CDR2 SVGIG (reference sequence). Trimming pared 2 bases from V and 6 bases from J, leaving 9 bases between. This CDR3 contains 12 residues. Complete variable domain (other parts from reference TRBV30 and TRBJ2-3): SQTIHQWPATLVQPVGSPLSLECTVEGTSNPNLYWYRQAAGRGLQLLFYSVGIGQISSEVPQNLSASRPQDRQFILSSKKLLLSDSGFYLCAWSPTRDTQYFGPGTRLTVL.

This sequence joins TRBV21-1 and TRBJ2-1. TRBV21-1 is described as a pseudogene. The CDR3 runs 13 residues. The CDR3 sequence: CASSTGHVNEQFF. In nucleotides, the CDR3 is TGTGCCAGCAGCACCGGCCACGTTAATGAGCAGTTCTTC.

The V gene is TRBV7-9, the J gene TRBJ2-7; TRBD2 agrees at 7 bases. The CDR3 sequence is 16 residues long. With V trimmed by 4 bases and J by 7 bases, 16 bases remained unmatched. Germline CDR1 is SEHNR and CDR2 is FQNEAQ (reference sequence). In DNA, the CDR3 is TGTGCCAGCAGCTCCCGTGACCCGGCGTGGGGGGGTGAGCAGTACTTC. This encodes CASSSRDPAWGGEQYF.

This clone was counted a few times. The gene calls are TRBV14 and TRBJ1-1, with TRBD1 identical over 7 bases. The V and J ends lost 1 base and 4 bases, in that order; junction bases with no gene match: 9. The CDR3 extends over 16 amino acids. Germline V CDR1 and CDR2: SGHDN, FVKESK. The CDR3, as DNA: TGTGCCAGCAGCCAAGGTGGCGGGACAGTACTCACTGAAGCTTTCTTT. It yields the protein CASSQGGGTVLTEAFF.

The V call is TRBV18, the J call TRBJ1-6; 9 bases line up with TRBD1. CDR1 is KGHSH and CDR2 is LQKENI in the germline V gene. The CDR3 has 14 residues. The J segment lost 7 bases and the V segment lost 5 bases, leaving 3 bases of the junction unmatched. CDR3 bases: TGTGCCAGCTCATCAGGGACAGGGAATTCACCCCTCCACTTT. Translated, it gives CASSSGTGNSPLHF.

The chain carries TRBV28 and TRBJ2-4; TRBD1 matches 9 bases. Germline assignment: CDR1 MDHEN and CDR2 SYDVKM. This CDR3 contains 18 residues. V lost 3 bases to trimming and J lost 7 bases; unmatched junction nucleotides: 16. The CDR3 here is CASSFHDLGQGPFNIQYF. CDR3 nucleotide sequence: TGTGCCAGCAGTTTCCATGACCTGGGACAGGGCCCCTTCAACATTCAGTACTTC.

V and J are TRBV5-1 and TRBJ1-2, with 7 bases fitting TRBD1. The CDR3 has 15 amino acids. V was pared by 3 bases and J by 4 bases, with 9 bases of the junction left unmatched. From germline, CDR1 is SGHRS and CDR2 YFSETQ. CDR3 sequence (DNA): TGCGCCAGCAGCTCTCCTGACCGACAGGGCTATGGCTACACCTTC. Amino acids: CASSSPDRQGYGYTF.

This chain connects TRBV6-1 to TRBJ1-4; TRBD1 might be the D (5 bases). Trimming left V 8 bases short and J 6 bases short, with 19 bases between. The CDR3 has 15 residues. The germline V gene encodes CDR1 MNHNS and CDR2 SASEGT. The DNA of the CDR3 is TGTGCCAGCCTCCGGGGGGGGACGCGTGATGAAAAACTGTTTTTT. Residues: CASLRGGTRDEKLFF.

This rearrangement joins TRBV4-1 to TRBJ1-6; D gene uncertain. CDR1 is MGHRA, CDR2 YSYEKL, per germline. CDR3 length equals 13 residues. V gave up 0 bases and J gave up 8 bases, with 5 bases separating them. Written as DNA, the CDR3 is TGCGCCAGCAGCCAAGACAGCCATTCACCCCTCCACTTT. Its protein product is CASSQDSHSPLHF.

The chain combines TRBV30 with TRBJ2-4, with TRBD1 as a possible D gene (5 bases). CDR1 and CDR2 (germline): GTSNPN, SVGIG (reference sequence). V was clipped by 6 bases and J by 7 bases, with 13 bases between them. There are 12 residues in the CDR3. The CDR3 reads CACREEGNIQYF. As DNA, the CDR3 is TGTGCCTGCAGGGAAGAAGGGAACATTCAGTACTTC.

Worth noting for this clone: One end of the junction does not line up with germline, which may come from a read error. The chain joins TRBV7-7 to TRBJ1-4; weak D call: TRBD1 (6 bases). Germline CDR1 SSHAT, CDR2 FNYEAQ (reference sequence). This CDR3 comprises 15 residues. This chain's CDR3 is CASSLTGTSGEKLFF. The CDR3 nucleotides read TGTGCTAGCAGCCTAACCGGGACATCGGGGGAAAAACTGTTTTTT.

This sequence joins TRBV6-4 and TRBJ2-3, with D possibly being TRBD2 (5 bases). Trimming pared 3 bases from V and 3 bases from J, leaving 22 bases between. This CDR3 has 18 residues. Germline V gene sequence: CDR1 MRHNA, CDR2 SNTAGT. This CDR3 is CASSEASRGGVGTDTQYF. CDR3 nucleotide sequence: TGTGCCAGCAGTGAAGCGAGCCGCGGAGGTGTGGGTACAGATACGCAGTATTTT.

The V gene is TRBV10-1, the J gene TRBJ2-3, with TRBD1 matching over 10 bases. In germline, CDR1 is WNHNN, CDR2 SYGVQD (reference sequence). J was trimmed by 1 base and V by 5 bases; bases with no gene match: 6. The CDR3 is 16 residues long. CDR3 in amino acids: CASSPGQGKGTDTQYF. In DNA, the CDR3 is TGCGCCAGCAGTCCGGGACAGGGGAAGGGCACAGATACGCAGTATTTT.

This clone was seen once. The chain is built from TRBV15 and TRBJ1-4; no clear D gene. V lost 0 bases, J lost 0 bases, and 5 bases lay in between. The CDR3 loop spans 15 amino acids. Germline V gene lookup returns CDR1 LNHNV and CDR2 YYDKDF (reference sequence). The CDR3 region is CATSRDPATNEKLFF. The DNA of the CDR3 is TGTGCCACCAGCAGAGATCCAGCAACTAATGAAAAACTGTTTTTT.

This chain joins TRBV30 and TRBJ1-1, with D possibly TRBD1 on 5 matching bases. The CDR3 runs to 13 residues. Germline V gene data show CDR1 as GTSNPN and CDR2 as SVGIG (reference sequence). V was pared by 0 bases and J by 7 bases, with 12 bases between. In nucleotides, the CDR3 is TGTGCCTGGAGTGTAGGTGTAGGGGATGAAGCTTTCTTT. Translating gives CAWSVGVGDEAFF.

The DNA for the CDR3 is TGTGCCAGCAGCCGATCCCCAGGGAGAGGAAACACCATATATTTT. It encodes CASSRSPGRGNTIYF. This chain joins TRBV7-6 and TRBJ1-3; a weak D match, TRBD1 (5 bases). The CDR3 has 15 amino acids. Germline-derived CDR1 and CDR2 are SGHVS and FNYEAQ. V was pared by 5 bases and J by 4 bases, with 15 bases between.

V gene TRBV30 combines with J gene TRBJ2-1; TRBD2 matches 10 bases. The CDR3 is made up of 13 amino acids. The trim removed 4 bases at V and 10 bases at J, leaving 7 bases unmatched. In germline, CDR1 is GTSNPN, CDR2 SVGIG (reference sequence). CDR3 coding DNA: TGTGCCTGGAAGGTAGCGGGGGGCGGAGAGCAGTTCTTC. Translation: CAWKVAGGGEQFF.

This sequence joins TRBV7-2 and TRBJ1-4; 8 positions match TRBD1. Germline lookup yields CDR1 SGHTA and CDR2 FQGNSA. V lost 7 bases and J lost 12; bases outside the gene matches: 16. The CDR3 totals 15 residues. For the CDR3, the DNA is TGTGCCAGCACCCTTACATTACAGGGGGATCCGGAACTGTTTTTT. Encoded protein: CASTLTLQGDPELFF. The full variable domain, in which reference TRBV7-2 and TRBJ1-4 provide the parts outside the CDR3, is GAGVSQSPSNKVTEKGKDVELRCDPISGHTALYWYRQSLGQGLEFLIYFQGNSAPDKSGLPSDRFSAERTGGSVSTLTIQRTQQEDSAVYLCASTLTLQGDPELFFGSGTQLSVL.

The chain uses TRBV5-1 and TRBJ1-5; possibly TRBD1 for D (6 bases). Germline-derived CDR1 and CDR2 are SGHRS and YFSETQ. The CDR3 runs to 14 residues. V lost 0 bases, J lost 5 bases, and 9 bases lay in between. CDR3 protein: CASSLGTEDQPQHF. Written as DNA, the CDR3 is TGCGCCAGCAGCTTGGGGACAGAAGATCAGCCCCAGCATTTT.